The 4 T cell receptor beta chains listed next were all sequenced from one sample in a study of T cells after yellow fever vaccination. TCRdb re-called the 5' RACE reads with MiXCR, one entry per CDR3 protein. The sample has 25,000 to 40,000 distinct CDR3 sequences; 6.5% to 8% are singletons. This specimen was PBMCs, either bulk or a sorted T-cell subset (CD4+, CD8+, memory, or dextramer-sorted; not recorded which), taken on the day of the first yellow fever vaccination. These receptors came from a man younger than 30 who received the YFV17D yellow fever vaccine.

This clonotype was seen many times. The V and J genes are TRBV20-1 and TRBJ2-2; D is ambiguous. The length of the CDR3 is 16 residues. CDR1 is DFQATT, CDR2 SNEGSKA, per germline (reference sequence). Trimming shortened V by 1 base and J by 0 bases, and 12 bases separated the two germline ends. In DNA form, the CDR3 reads TGCAGTGCTAGAGGAAATACTCGGTCGAACACCGGGGAGCTGTTTTTT. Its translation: CSARGNTRSNTGELFF.

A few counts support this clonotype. The CDR3 spells CASSQDLPTGTLRVSGYTF. The CDR3 DNA reads as TGCGCCAGCAGCCAAGACCTCCCGACAGGGACCCTTAGAGTGAGTGGCTACACCTTC. The chain is built from TRBV4-3 and TRBJ1-2; 7 bases are a match to TRBD1. The CDR3 loop spans 19 amino acids. V lost 0 bases to trimming and J lost 7 bases; unmatched junction nucleotides: 20. Germline V lookup: CDR1 LGHNA, CDR2 YSLEER.

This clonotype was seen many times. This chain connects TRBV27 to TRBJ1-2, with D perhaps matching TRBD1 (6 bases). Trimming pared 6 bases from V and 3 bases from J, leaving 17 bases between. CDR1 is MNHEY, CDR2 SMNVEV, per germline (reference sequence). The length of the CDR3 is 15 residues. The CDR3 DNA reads TGTGCCAGCAGCCCGACGGGGGCGGTTCACTATGGCTACACCTTC. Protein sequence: CASSPTGAVHYGYTF.

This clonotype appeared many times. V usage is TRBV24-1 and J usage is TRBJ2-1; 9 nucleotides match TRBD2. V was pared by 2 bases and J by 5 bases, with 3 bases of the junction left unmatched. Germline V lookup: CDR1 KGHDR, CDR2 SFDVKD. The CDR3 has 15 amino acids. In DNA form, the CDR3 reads TGTGCCACCAGTGATTCGGCTAGCGGGAACAATGAGCAGTTCTTC. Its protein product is CATSDSASGNNEQFF.